A single sample is the source of the 29 T cell receptor beta chains below, sequenced in a study of response to subunit inactivated influenza vaccine (dated by TCRdb to between 2018 and 2020). Library preparation employed RT-PCR. Sequencing used an Illumina HiSeq 2500. The public reads were reanalyzed by TCRdb: fastp trimming at Q25, MiXCR alignment, in-frame beta chains only. All rows with the same CDR3 protein become a single entry with the most common DNA and genes. Recorded for this sample are around 480,000 distinct CDR3 sequences; more than 15% of them occurred a single time. Together, the top ten hold less than 4% of the sample. This specimen was CD4+ T cells sorted from PBMCs, taken around 25 months after vaccination. The receptors derive from a man aged 50 to 69 who received an inactivated influenza vaccine. Donor details come from another sample of the same person, matched by shared clones.

The chain carries TRBV5-1 and TRBJ2-7; the D gene is possibly TRBD1 (5 bases). The CDR3 runs 14 residues. Germline-derived CDR1 and CDR2 are SGHRS and YFSETQ. With 4 bases removed from V and 4 bases from J, the gap between germline ends came to 15 bases. In DNA form, the CDR3 reads TGCGCCAGCAGCCAACTACAGGATACTTACGAGCAGTACTTC. Protein sequence: CASSQLQDTYEQYF.

This clonotype showed up just a few times. The chain links TRBV29-1 to TRBJ2-7, with D maybe TRBD1 (6 bases). The CDR3 is 11 amino acids. Germline assignment: CDR1 SQVTM and CDR2 ANQGSEA. CDR3: CTQGHEYEQYF. In DNA, the CDR3 is TGCACGCAGGGGCATGAGTACGAGCAGTACTTC.

This clonotype was seen a few times. This chain joins TRBV12-5 and TRBJ2-3; the D is unclear. Trimming pared 6 bases from V and 2 bases from J, leaving 18 bases between. The CDR3 runs to 16 residues. Germline CDR1 reads LGHNT; CDR2 reads FRNRAP. CDR3 nucleotides: TGTGCTAGTGGACTCCCGGACCGCAGACTCACAGATACGCAGTATTTT. It translates to CASGLPDRRLTDTQYF.

This chain's CDR3 is CASSRQAAQPQYF. The CDR3 DNA is TGTGCCAGCAGTCGACAGGCGGCTCAGCCCCAGTATTTT. The chain is built from TRBV28 and TRBJ1-5, with D tentatively TRBD1 (6 bases). The closer fit of TRBJ2-3 to the DNA end suggests the J call may be wrong. This CDR3 is built from 13 residues. From germline, CDR1 is MDHEN and CDR2 SYDVKM.

The chain uses TRBV7-9 and TRBJ2-2, with D unclear. Germline CDR1 SEHNR, CDR2 FQNEAQ (reference sequence). This CDR3 comprises 12 residues. The CDR3 reads CGKGKNTGELFF. CDR3 DNA sequence: TGTGGGAAGGGCAAGAACACCGGGGAGCTGTTTTTT.

This chain connects TRBV12-3 or TRBV12-4 to TRBJ1-2; 9 nucleotides line up with TRBD1. The CDR3 consists of 15 residues. The J segment lost 4 bases and the V segment lost 4 bases, leaving 7 bases of the junction unmatched. The CDR3 loop reads CASSSTPGQGYGYTF. The CDR3, as DNA: TGTGCCAGCAGTTCAACTCCGGGACAGGGCTATGGCTACACCTTC.

CDR3 sequence (DNA): TGCGCCAGCAGCCAAGCGATCGGAACCTCCTACGAGCAGTACTTC. This translates into CASSQAIGTSYEQYF. This chain joins TRBV4-1 and TRBJ2-7, with no clear D. Trimming cost V 1 base and J 0 bases, with 10 bases left between them. This CDR3 has 15 residues. CDR1 MGHRA and CDR2 YSYEKL come from the germline V gene.

V usage is TRBV7-9 and J usage is TRBJ2-5, with TRBD1 matching 8 bases. CDR3 length: 15 residues. From germline, CDR1 is SEHNR and CDR2 FQNEAQ (reference sequence). V trimming: 5 bases; J trimming: 5 bases; junction bases outside the gene matches: 10. The CDR3 nucleotides read TGTGCCAGCAGCAGGCCAGGGGGCCGGTCGGAGACCCAGTACTTC. This sequence encodes CASSRPGGRSETQYF.

V usage is TRBV20-1 and J usage is TRBJ2-2; maybe TRBD2 (5 bases). Germline V gives CDR1 DFQATT, CDR2 SNEGSKA (reference sequence). The CDR3 is made up of 14 amino acids. Trimming removed 6 bases at V and 1 base at J, with 12 bases between. The CDR3 nucleotides are TGCAGTGCCAGTCCAAGCGGGAACACCGGGGAGCTGTTTTTT. This gives the protein CSASPSGNTGELFF.

The genes are TRBV7-3 and TRBJ2-1; 15 nucleotides match TRBD2. Germline V lookup: CDR1 SGHTA, CDR2 FQGTGA. The length of the CDR3 is 18 residues. V lost 5 bases, J lost 2 bases, and 7 bases stayed unmatched. CDR3 nucleotide sequence: TGTGCCAGCAGCCCGCGGACTAGCGGGAGGGCCGCCTACAATGAGCAGTTCTTC. Its translation is CASSPRTSGRAAYNEQFF.

The V and J genes are TRBV6-2 or TRBV6-3 and TRBJ1-5; 9 bases agree with TRBD1. Germline assignment: CDR1 MNHEY and CDR2 SVGEGT. V shed 5 bases and J 0 bases; nucleotides not matched to a gene: 11. The CDR3 has 18 residues. Here the CDR3 DNA reads TGTGCCAGCAGTGGCGGACAGGGGACATTCCCTAGCAATCAGCCCCAGCATTTT. Translated: CASSGGQGTFPSNQPQHF.

V is TRBV6-5 and J is TRBJ2-5; D is ambiguous. CDR1 MNHEY and CDR2 SVGAGI come from the germline V gene. Between the trimmed V and J ends, which lost 4 bases and 2 bases, there was a span of 11 bases. This CDR3 contains 14 residues. The CDR3 nucleotides are TGTGCCAGCAGTTCGGGCCTAGGGCAAGAGACCCAGTACTTC. It specifies CASSSGLGQETQYF.

This clonotype was detected a few times. The CDR3 DNA reads as TGTGCCAGCCGCACCCAGGGATCCTACAATGAGCAGTTCTTC. Amino acid sequence: CASRTQGSYNEQFF. The chain combines TRBV7-2 with TRBJ2-1, with D tentatively TRBD1 (5 bases). Germline-derived CDR1 and CDR2 are SGHTA and FQGNSA. The V and J ends lost 8 bases and 1 base respectively, with 12 bases between them. The CDR3 totals 14 residues.

The chain employs TRBV5-1 and TRBJ2-2; D gene uncertain. Germline assignment: CDR1 SGHRS and CDR2 YFSETQ. V was cut by 1 base and J by 0 bases, with 7 bases left in between. The CDR3 totals 15 residues. The CDR3: CASSLLSTNTGELFF. In nucleotides, the CDR3 is TGCGCCAGCAGCTTGTTGTCGACGAACACCGGGGAGCTGTTTTTT.

The chain has TRBV5-1 and TRBJ2-5; 14 bases line up with TRBD2. The CDR3 is 16 amino acids. Germline V gene lookup returns CDR1 SGHRS and CDR2 YFSETQ. J lost 5 bases, V lost 4 bases, and 7 bases had no gene match. The CDR3: CASSKGLAGEGETQYF. Written as DNA, the CDR3 is TGCGCCAGCAGCAAGGGACTAGCGGGAGAAGGGGAGACCCAGTACTTC.

The V call is TRBV5-1, the J call TRBJ2-1, with D perhaps TRBD1 or TRBD2 (5 bases each). CDR1 is SGHRS and CDR2 is YFSETQ in the germline V gene. The CDR3 is made up of 16 amino acids. V was pared by 5 bases and J by 0 bases, with 15 bases between. The CDR3 sequence is CASRPFGGDSYNEQFF. CDR3 nucleotides: TGCGCCAGCAGGCCTTTTGGGGGAGACTCCTACAATGAGCAGTTCTTC.

This chain links TRBV21-1 with TRBJ2-5; the table's D gene call, TRBD1, was not cross checked with the DNA. TRBV21-1 is a pseudogene. CDR3 length equals 16 residues. The CDR3 loop is CASSNEDRLSPSSQYF. Here the CDR3 DNA reads TGTGCCAGCAGCAACGAGGACAGGTTAAGCCCAAGTTCCCAGTACTTC.

This clonotype showed up just a few times. The rearrangement links TRBV30 to TRBJ1-1; weak D call: TRBD1 (6 bases). The V gene lost 8 bases and the J gene lost 4 bases, with 14 bases spanning the gap. Germline V gene lookup returns CDR1 GTSNPN and CDR2 SVGIG (reference sequence). The CDR3 spans 12 residues. The CDR3 sequence is CAADGGGTEAFF. The CDR3 DNA reads TGTGCCGCGGACGGAGGGGGCACTGAAGCTTTCTTT.

The table lists this clonotype with many counts. The chain recombines TRBV5-1 with TRBJ2-1, with 13 positions matching TRBD2. Germline V gene data show CDR1 as SGHRS and CDR2 as YFSETQ. J lost 10 bases, V lost 7 bases, and 5 bases had no gene match. CDR3 length equals 13 residues. The CDR3: CASHPTSGGEQFF. The CDR3 DNA reads as TGCGCCAGCCACCCGACTAGCGGGGGGGAGCAGTTCTTC.

The rearrangement joins TRBV20-1 to TRBJ2-3; maybe TRBD2 (5 bases). CDR3 size: 14 residues. Per the germline V gene, CDR1 is DFQATT and CDR2 is SNEGSKA (reference sequence). V lost 8 bases to trimming and J lost 1 base, with 16 bases between them. The CDR3 sequence: CSTEDDYRTDTQYF. DNA for the CDR3: TGCAGTACCGAGGACGACTATCGCACAGATACGCAGTATTTT.

The table lists this clonotype with a few counts. The V and J genes are TRBV11-2 and TRBJ2-7, with 12 bases aligning to TRBD2. Germline V lookup: CDR1 SGHAT, CDR2 FQNNGV. The CDR3 is 15 residues long. With V trimmed by 0 bases and J by 5 bases, 2 bases remained unmatched. This chain's CDR3 is CASSLETSGRHEQYF. The CDR3 nucleotides read TGTGCCAGCAGCTTAGAGACTAGCGGGAGACACGAGCAGTACTTC.

The genes are TRBV6-5 and TRBJ2-3, with D perhaps assigned TRBD1 or TRBD2 (5 bases each). Germline loops: CDR1 MNHEY, CDR2 SVGAGI. The germline V and J ends were trimmed by 4 bases and 5 bases, with 16 bases remaining between them. The CDR3 contains 15 residues. This chain's CDR3 is CASSWIGAVGDTQYF. The CDR3 DNA sequence: TGTGCCAGCAGTTGGATCGGGGCAGTCGGAGATACGCAGTATTTT.

At least ten counts were recorded for this clonotype. The chain couples TRBV12-3 or TRBV12-4 to TRBJ2-2, with unresolved D. This CDR3 contains 14 residues. V was shortened by 5 bases and J by 1 base, with 8 bases between the two germline ends. The DNA of the CDR3 is TGTGCCAGCAGTCTTACAGTGAACACCGGGGAGCTGTTTTTT. Its protein is CASSLTVNTGELFF.

This clonotype was seen only a few times. The chain is built from TRBV14 and TRBJ1-1, with D unresolved. Per germline, CDR1 SGHDN and CDR2 FVKESK. There are 11 residues in the CDR3. Trimming took 3 bases from V and 10 from J, leaving 9 bases between them. The CDR3 coding sequence is TGTGCCAGCAGCCACGGATGGGGAGCTTTCTTT. This encodes CASSHGWGAFF.

This chain links TRBV12-3 or TRBV12-4 with TRBJ2-1; TRBD1 matches 8 bases. The CDR3 has 13 residues. After removal of 6 bases from V and 6 bases from J, the junction contained 4 bases not matched to a gene. Here the CDR3 reads CASSTTGVNEQFF. In nucleotides, the CDR3 is TGTGCCAGCAGCACGACAGGGGTCAATGAGCAGTTCTTC.

This chain joins TRBV12-3 or TRBV12-4 and TRBJ1-6, with a weak D call TRBD1 (5 bases). This CDR3 is 14 amino acids long. V was clipped by 7 bases and J by 7 bases, with 14 bases between them. The CDR3 loop is CASTAGTENSPLHF. CDR3 in DNA: TGTGCCAGCACCGCCGGGACGGAGAATTCACCCCTCCACTTT.

This chain links TRBV3-1 with TRBJ2-1; D is ambiguous. V was shortened by 1 base and J by 0 bases, with 7 bases between the two germline ends. This CDR3 region has 15 residues. CDR1 is LGHDT, CDR2 YNNKEL, per germline (reference sequence). The DNA of the CDR3 is TGTGCCAGCAGCCAAGTCCTATTCTCCTACAATGAGCAGTTCTTC. Its protein is CASSQVLFSYNEQFF.

This clonotype has a handful of counts. This chain links TRBV20-1 with TRBJ2-7; D is uncertain. The CDR3 extends over 11 amino acids. V was pared by 6 bases and J by 2 bases, with 8 bases between. Germline V lookup: CDR1 DFQATT, CDR2 SNEGSKA (reference sequence). CDR3 nucleotides: TGCAGTGCCCCAAAGGCCTACGAGCAGTACTTC. It specifies CSAPKAYEQYF.

This clonotype was recorded a few times. This chain connects TRBV25-1 to TRBJ1-6; D is perhaps TRBD1 (5 bases). Looked up from germline, CDR1 is MGHDK and CDR2 is SYGVNS. The CDR3 has 14 residues. Trimming pared 3 bases from V and 9 bases from J, leaving 12 bases between. The CDR3 is CASSDSGVRSPLHF. The CDR3 DNA reads TGTGCCAGCAGTGATTCGGGGGTCCGTTCACCCCTCCACTTT.